The TCR beta chain under discussion was sequenced for a study of blood T cell repertoires in COVID-19 (dated by TCRdb to about 2020). Regarding the complete study: Samples from collaborators originated in the United States, Italy and Spain and spanned both the acute and convalescent phases of COVID-19. The prospective study material was composed of cDNA or gDNA derived from T cells, B-cell-depleted T cells, or PBMCs. Deeply sampled blood TCRbeta repertoires from subjects exposed to, actively infected with, or recovered from COVID-19 were included in the dataset. The repertoires were released in a freely available public database meant as a resource for research on the immune response to SARS-CoV-2. The samples were drawn from the first 160 participants of the ongoing ImmuneRACE study and from 1,254 subjects provided by 6 global collaborators. Sample metadata almost always included a de-identified subject ID, COVID-19 status, age in years and sex. Where available, HLA class I and class II types were taken from metadata supplied by the sample provider and were not determined by assay-based typing.

What the work shows at the level of the full study, not this receptor alone: The amount of clinical and demographic metadata varied by source and participant and was provided uncurated.

CDR1 and CDR2 are drawn from the germline V gene: SQVTM, ANQGSEA. The cysteine opens and the phenylalanine closes a CDR3 of 11 amino acids. Only the CDR3 part of the read is kept: 33 bases, read in frame from the first base. V drops 4 bases and J drops 6 bases, leaving 7 bases in between. As for this clone: Its antigen has not been determined. Within one base of it there is no much larger clone, and no base qualities were kept.

TCRbeta CDR3 regions were amplified from genomic DNA by means of the immunoSEQ Assay, a bias-controlled multiplex PCR. Per the original workflow: Within the assay, amplification of reference gene primers was used to estimate how many nucleated cells each sample contained. To quantify the absolute abundance of each unique TCRbeta CDR3 rearrangement, sequence reads were collapsed and filtered. Productive Simpson clonality was computed per sample as the square root of Simpson's diversity index over productive rearrangements. TCRdb holds this immuneACCESS table with in-frame rearrangements only. Some clones are missing; in checked studies, unresolved V genes explain under half, and the rest has no known cause. V and J calls and clone size are those listed in that table; D and trimming were worked out from the DNA. The sample profile shows about 200,000 clones; approximately 80% of them were found once. The top ten constitute approximately 15% of the sample.

Another Seattle source contributed samples from volunteer blood donors who had recovered from COVID-19. Whole blood was collected in K2EDTA tubes by collaborating institutions according to the institutions' own protocols. For TCRbeta analysis, collaborator samples were shipped as frozen whole blood, as isolated PBMCs, or as DNA extracted from either sample type. The rearranged segments are TRBV29-1 and TRBJ2-1, with no confidently assigned D gene. The origin of this receptor is a man aged 50 to 60 who had recovered from COVID-19. Sequencing was done on a sample of peripheral blood. CDR3 reads: CSVVPINEQFF. The DNA sequence is as follows: TGCAGCGTTGTCCCAATCAATGAGCAGTTCTTC.